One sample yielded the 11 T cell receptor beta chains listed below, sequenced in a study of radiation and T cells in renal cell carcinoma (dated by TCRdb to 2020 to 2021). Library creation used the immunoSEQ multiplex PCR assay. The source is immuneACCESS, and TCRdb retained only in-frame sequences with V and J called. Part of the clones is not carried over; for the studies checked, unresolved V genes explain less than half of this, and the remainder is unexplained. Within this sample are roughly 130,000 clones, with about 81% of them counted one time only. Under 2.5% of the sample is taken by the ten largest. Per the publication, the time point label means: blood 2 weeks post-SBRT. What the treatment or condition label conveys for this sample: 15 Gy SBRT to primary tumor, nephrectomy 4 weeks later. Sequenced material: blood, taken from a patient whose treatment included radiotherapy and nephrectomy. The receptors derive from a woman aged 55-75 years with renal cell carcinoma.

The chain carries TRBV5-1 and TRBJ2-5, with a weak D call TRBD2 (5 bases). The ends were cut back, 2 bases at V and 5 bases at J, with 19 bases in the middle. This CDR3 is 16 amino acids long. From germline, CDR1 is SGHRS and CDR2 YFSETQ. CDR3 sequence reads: CASSFSGDVSVETQYF. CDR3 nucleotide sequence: TGCGCCAGCAGCTTCTCCGGGGATGTCAGCGTGGAGACCCAGTACTTC.

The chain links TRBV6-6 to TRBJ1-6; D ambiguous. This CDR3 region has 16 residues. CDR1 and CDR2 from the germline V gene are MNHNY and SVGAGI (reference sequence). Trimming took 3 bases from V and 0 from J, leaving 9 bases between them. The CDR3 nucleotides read TGTGCCAGCAGTTATGAGGGAGGCTCCTATAATTCACCCCTCCACTTT. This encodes CASSYEGGSYNSPLHF.

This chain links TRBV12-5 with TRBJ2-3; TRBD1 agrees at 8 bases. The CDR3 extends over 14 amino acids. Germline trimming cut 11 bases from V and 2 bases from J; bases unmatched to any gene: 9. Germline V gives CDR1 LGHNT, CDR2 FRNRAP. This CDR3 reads CASSHRGVTDTQYF. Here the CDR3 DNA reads TGTGCTTCATCCCACAGGGGGGTCACAGATACGCAGTATTTT.

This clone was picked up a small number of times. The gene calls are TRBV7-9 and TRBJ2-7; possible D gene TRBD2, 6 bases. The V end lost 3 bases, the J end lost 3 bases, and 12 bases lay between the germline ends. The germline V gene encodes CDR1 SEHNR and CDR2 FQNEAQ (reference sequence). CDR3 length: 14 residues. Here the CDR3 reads CASSLHGGNYEQYF. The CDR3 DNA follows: TGTGCCAGCAGCTTGCATGGAGGGAACTACGAGCAGTACTTC.

The CDR3 sequence is CASSSIGYNEQFF. Here the CDR3 DNA reads TGTGCCAGCAGCTCAATAGGCTACAATGAGCAGTTCTTC. J is TRBJ2-1 and V is TRBV14; D gene unclear. There are 13 residues in the CDR3. Germline CDR1 SGHDN, CDR2 FVKESK. The V end was cut by 5 bases, the J end by 3 bases, with 8 bases between.

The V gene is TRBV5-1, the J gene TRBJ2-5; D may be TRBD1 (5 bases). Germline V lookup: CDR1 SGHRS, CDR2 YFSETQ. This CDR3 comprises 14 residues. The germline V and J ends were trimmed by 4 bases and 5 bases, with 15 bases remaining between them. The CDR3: CASSTLRGAETQYF. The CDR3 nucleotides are TGCGCCAGCAGCACGCTCCGTGGGGCGGAGACCCAGTACTTC. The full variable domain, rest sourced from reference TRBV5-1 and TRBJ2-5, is KAGVTQTPRYLIKTRGQQVTLSCSPISGHRSVSWYQQTPGQGLQFLFEYFSETQRNKGNFPGRFSGRQFSNSRSEMNVSTLELGDSALYLCASSTLRGAETQYFGPGTRLLVL.

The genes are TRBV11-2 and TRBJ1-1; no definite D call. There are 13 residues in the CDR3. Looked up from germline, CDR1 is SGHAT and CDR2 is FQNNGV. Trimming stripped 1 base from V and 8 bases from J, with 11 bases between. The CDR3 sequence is CASSLAPSSEAFF. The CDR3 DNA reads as TGTGCCAGCAGCTTAGCTCCCAGTTCGGAAGCTTTCTTT.

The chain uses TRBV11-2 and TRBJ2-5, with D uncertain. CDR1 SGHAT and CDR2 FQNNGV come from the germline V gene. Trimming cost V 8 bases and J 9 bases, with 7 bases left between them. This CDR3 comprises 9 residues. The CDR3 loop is CASGLPQYF. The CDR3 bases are TGTGCCAGCGGTCTCCCCCAGTACTTC.

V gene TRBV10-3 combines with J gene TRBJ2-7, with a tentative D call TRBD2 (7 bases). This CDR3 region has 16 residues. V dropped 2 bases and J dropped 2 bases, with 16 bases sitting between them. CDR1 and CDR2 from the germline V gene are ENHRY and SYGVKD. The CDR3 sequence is CAISEVQGGGAYEQYF. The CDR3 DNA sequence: TGTGCCATCAGTGAGGTACAGGGAGGGGGAGCCTACGAGCAGTACTTC.

The CDR3 spells CASSRTGGSKNIQYF. CDR3 nucleotide sequence: TGTGCCAGCAGTCGGACAGGGGGCTCCAAAAACATTCAGTACTTC. The rearrangement uses TRBV6-5 and TRBJ2-4, with 11 bases that match TRBD1. The J segment lost 2 bases and the V segment lost 5 bases, leaving 2 bases of the junction unmatched. CDR3 size: 15 residues. The germline gives CDR1 MNHEY, CDR2 SVGAGI.

CDR3 DNA sequence: TGCGCCAGCAGCTCCGGGACAGGGGGACCCTACAATGAGCAGTTCTTC. Translated: CASSSGTGGPYNEQFF. The V gene is TRBV5-1, the J gene TRBJ2-1; TRBD1 agrees at 11 bases. In germline, CDR1 is SGHRS, CDR2 YFSETQ. The ends lost 3 bases at V and 2 bases at J; junction bases unmatched: 4. The CDR3 is 16 amino acids.